This TCR beta chain is from a study of OX40 agonist ivuxolimab in advanced cancers. Turning to the study itself: Of mixed ages from about 20 to 80 and averaging roughly 64 years, the group was approximately 80% male.

The assay was immunoSEQ multiplex PCR, and TCRdb's table has in-frame clones only and misses some. The profile covers more than 70,000 clones, with around 90% appearing a single time and 1.6% taken by the ten largest. Study-level findings and limits: Antigen specificity was not determined for the expanded peripheral T cells.

Regarding this clone: Its specificity is not known.

The CDR3 has 15 amino acids. Trimming shortened V by 0 bases and J by 2 bases, and 12 bases separated the two germline ends. CDR1 and CDR2 from the germline V gene are SGDLS and YYNGEE. This specimen was CD4+ or CD8+ T cells sorted from blood, taken in a trial of the OX40 agonist ivuxolimab. This TCR derives from an adult with an advanced solid tumor such as melanoma, head and neck, liver or kidney cancer. The V gene is TRBV9, the J gene TRBJ2-7, with TRBD1 as a possible D gene (6 bases). CDR3 DNA sequence: TGTGCCAGCAGCGTAGCCCCGGGGACAACCTACGAGCAGTACTTC. Protein sequence: CASSVAPGTTYEQYF.